Presented here are 17 T cell receptor beta chains from one specimen sequenced in a study of T cells in Graves' hyperthyroidism and ophthalmopathy. TCR beta CDR3 region amplification was performed from RNA transcripts. Initially, a first-round RT-PCR of the TCR CDR3 employed the HTBI primer set. One entry per CDR3 protein results from TCRdb running MiXCR on the multiplex PCR reads. The table includes over 650,000 distinct CDR3 sequences, about 45% detected once. Sequencing input: peripheral blood or thyroid tissue (not recorded which). These receptors came from an adult man with Graves' disease, either hyperthyroidism or ophthalmopathy (not recorded which).

The chain combines TRBV10-3 with TRBJ1-3, with D hard to call. Trimming pared 2 bases from V and 8 bases from J, leaving 10 bases between. CDR1 ENHRY and CDR2 SYGVKD come from the germline V gene. This CDR3 is built from 13 residues. CDR3 protein: CAISEGYGYTIYF. CDR3 sequence (DNA): TGTGCCATCAGTGAGGGCTATGGCTACACCATATATTTT.

The chain links TRBV6-1 to TRBJ2-5, with 9 nucleotides matching TRBD1. The V gene end was trimmed by 9 bases and the J gene end by 3 bases; junction bases not matched to a gene: 23. Germline-derived CDR1 and CDR2 are MNHNS and SASEGT. The CDR3 is 19 residues long. CDR3 nucleotide sequence: TGTGCCAGGGAACGACAGGGGGTCATTCTCCAGGTGGCGGAAGAGACCCAGTACTTC. Its protein is CARERQGVILQVAEETQYF.

The rearrangement links TRBV7-2 to TRBJ1-1; D is possibly TRBD1 (5 bases). Trimming removed 2 bases from V and 5 bases from J, with 12 bases in between. Germline loops: CDR1 SGHTA, CDR2 FQGNSA. The CDR3 sequence is 14 residues long. The CDR3 DNA follows: TGTGCCAGCAGCTTAAAGTGGGGGGGGACTGAAGCTTTCTTT. Encoded protein: CASSLKWGGTEAFF.

The rearrangement joins TRBV12-3 or TRBV12-4 to TRBJ2-5; tentatively, D is TRBD1 (6 bases). The CDR3 is 14 residues long. The V gene lost 6 bases and the J gene lost 5 bases, with 16 bases spanning the gap. The CDR3 sequence is CASSVQSGVETQYF. The CDR3, as DNA: TGTGCCAGCAGCGTTCAATCAGGGGTTGAGACCCAGTACTTC.

The chain is built from TRBV10-3 and TRBJ1-3; 9 bases are a match to TRBD1. With 6 bases clipped from V and 2 bases from J, the junction kept 11 bases outside the gene matches. The CDR3 has 17 amino acids. CDR1 is ENHRY, CDR2 SYGVKD, per germline. DNA for the CDR3: TGTGCCATCAGCGGCGGGACAGGGATGCTTACTGGAAACACCATATATTTT. Translating it yields CAISGGTGMLTGNTIYF.

This clonotype was observed a few times. V gene TRBV7-6 combines with J gene TRBJ2-7, with 8 bases lining up with TRBD2. The CDR3 length is 15 residues. The ends lost 3 bases at V and 3 bases at J; junction bases unmatched: 7. CDR1 SGHVS and CDR2 FNYEAQ come from the germline V gene. The CDR3 nucleotides are TGTGCCAGCAGCTTGGAACTAGCGGACCACTACGAGCAGTACTTC. This sequence encodes CASSLELADHYEQYF. The full variable domain, in which reference TRBV7-6 and TRBJ2-7 provide the parts outside the CDR3, is GAGVSQSPRYKVTKRGQDVALRCDPISGHVSLYWYRQALGQGPEFLTYFNYEAQQDKSGLPNDRFSAERPEGSISTLTIQRTEQRDSAMYRCASSLELADHYEQYFGPGTRLTVT.

This clonotype showed up just a few times. J is TRBJ1-1 and V is TRBV12-3 or TRBV12-4, with 9 positions matching TRBD1. Losses at the gene ends were 4 bases for V and 5 bases for J; bases not matched to a gene: 2. The CDR3 runs 13 residues. The CDR3 sequence: CASSWTGETEAFF. CDR3 bases: TGTGCCAGCAGTTGGACAGGGGAGACTGAAGCTTTCTTT.

The rearrangement links TRBV5-4 to TRBJ1-1, with a tentative D call TRBD1 (5 bases). Germline V gene sequence: CDR1 SGHNT, CDR2 YYREEE (reference sequence). V gave up 4 bases and J gave up 0 bases, with 10 bases separating them. This CDR3 has 14 amino acids. Written as DNA, the CDR3 is TGTGCCAGCAGCAAGGACATCGTGAACACTGAAGCTTTCTTT. This translates into CASSKDIVNTEAFF.

The chain couples TRBV29-1 to TRBJ2-5; D gene ambiguous. This CDR3 has 10 residues. Germline V gene sequence: CDR1 SQVTM, CDR2 ANQGSEA. V was pared by 8 bases and J by 5 bases, with 9 bases between. The CDR3 region has the DNA TGCAGCTACCTAGGGGAGACCCAGTACTTC. Protein sequence: CSYLGETQYF.

This clonotype occurred many times. The chain couples TRBV7-2 to TRBJ1-2; no firm D call. The CDR3 totals 13 residues. Germline V gene lookup returns CDR1 SGHTA and CDR2 FQGNSA. The V and J ends lost 1 base and 1 base respectively, with 4 bases between them. CDR3 nucleotides: TGTGCCAGCAGCTTAGGCAATAACTATGGCTACACCTTC. It encodes CASSLGNNYGYTF.

The chain couples TRBV15 to TRBJ1-5; D remains ambiguous. The CDR3 is 14 residues long. Trimming removed 5 bases from V and 7 bases from J, with 15 bases in between. From germline, CDR1 is LNHNV and CDR2 YYDKDF (reference sequence). This CDR3 reads CATSSGRARQPQHF. The CDR3 coding sequence is TGTGCCACCAGCTCCGGGCGGGCCCGCCAGCCCCAGCATTTT.

J is TRBJ1-1 and V is TRBV2; D is perhaps TRBD1 (6 bases). V was trimmed by 3 bases and J by 4 bases, leaving 9 bases between them. Germline V lookup: CDR1 SNHLY, CDR2 FYNNEI. The CDR3 extends over 13 amino acids. The CDR3 spells CASSEQGLTEAFF. CDR3 in DNA: TGTGCCAGCAGTGAGCAGGGGCTCACTGAAGCTTTCTTT.

The J gene is TRBJ2-7, the V gene TRBV12-3 or TRBV12-4; D possibly corresponds to TRBD2 (5 bases). The V and J ends lost 6 bases and 3 bases respectively, with 12 bases between them. The CDR3 covers 13 residues. The CDR3 sequence is CASSSDGGYEQYF. The CDR3 bases are TGTGCCAGCAGCTCCGACGGAGGCTACGAGCAGTACTTC.

Details on this clonotype: A much larger clone differs by one base, so this may be a read error. This rearrangement joins TRBV29-1 to TRBJ2-7; 9 bases fit TRBD1. The CDR3 has 14 amino acids. Per the germline V gene, CDR1 is SQVTM and CDR2 is ANQGSEA. The CDR3 nucleotides read TGCAGCGTCATCCCGGGACAGGGACTAAACGAGCGGTACTTC. It is translated as CSVIPGQGLNERYF.

J is TRBJ1-1 and V is TRBV12-3 or TRBV12-4; no reliable D call. This CDR3 region has 15 residues. V was shortened by 4 bases and J by 4 bases, with 16 bases between the two germline ends. The CDR3 nucleotides are TGTGCCAGCAGTTCCCGGGTCGAACGGATCACTGAAGCTTTCTTT. It encodes CASSSRVERITEAFF.

The table lists this clonotype with a few counts. The V call is TRBV2, the J call TRBJ2-5, with no clear D. Trimming cost V 6 bases and J 2 bases, with 13 bases left between them. CDR1 and CDR2 (germline): SNHLY, FYNNEI. CDR3 length equals 14 residues. CDR3 in amino acids: CASSPGSVQETQYF. CDR3 nucleotide sequence: TGTGCCAGCAGCCCGGGCTCGGTACAAGAGACCCAGTACTTC. The full variable domain, rest sourced from reference TRBV2 and TRBJ2-5, is EPEVTQTPSHQVTQMGQEVILRCVPISNHLYFYWYRQILGQKVEFLVSFYNNEISEKSEIFDDQFSVERPDGSNFTLKIRSTKLEDSAMYFCASSPGSVQETQYFGPGTRLLVL.

This clonotype turned up a few times. The V call is TRBV12-3 or TRBV12-4, the J call TRBJ2-7; D is uncertain. The CDR3 loop spans 12 amino acids. The germline V and J ends were trimmed by 7 bases and 0 bases, with 7 bases remaining between them. The CDR3 nucleotides read TGTGCCAGCAAACAGAGCTCCTACGAGCAGTACTTC. Amino acids: CASKQSSYEQYF.